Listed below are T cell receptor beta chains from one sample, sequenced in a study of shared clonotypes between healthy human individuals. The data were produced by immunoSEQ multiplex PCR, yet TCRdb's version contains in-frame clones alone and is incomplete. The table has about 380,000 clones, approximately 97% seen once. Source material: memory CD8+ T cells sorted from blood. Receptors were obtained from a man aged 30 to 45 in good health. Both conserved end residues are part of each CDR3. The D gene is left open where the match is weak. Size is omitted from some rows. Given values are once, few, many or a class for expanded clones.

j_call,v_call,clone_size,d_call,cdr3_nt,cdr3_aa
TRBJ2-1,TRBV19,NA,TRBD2,TGTGCCAGTAGCCCCTTAGCGGGAGTCTACAATGAGCAGTTCTTC,CASSPLAGVYNEQFF
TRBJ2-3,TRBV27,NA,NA,TGTGCCAGCAGGGAAACGGCAGGGCGGGGGCCTGGGAATACGCAGTATTTT,CASRETAGRGPGNTQYF
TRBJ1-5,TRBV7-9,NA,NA,TGTGCCAGCAGCTTAGGGTCAGGGACTAGCAATCAGCCCCAGCATTTT,CASSLGSGTSNQPQHF
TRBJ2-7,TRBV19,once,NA,TGTGCCAGTAGTATCTTGACAGGTAGGCGATTGGAGCAGTACTTC,CASSILTGRRLEQYF
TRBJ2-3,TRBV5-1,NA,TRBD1,TGCGCCAGCAGCTTGAGTACAGGGGGCAGGGATACGCAGTATTTT,CASSLSTGGRDTQYF
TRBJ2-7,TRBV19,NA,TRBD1,TGTGCCAGTAGTATGCCGGGACAGGGTTCCTACGAGCAGTACTTC,CASSMPGQGSYEQYF
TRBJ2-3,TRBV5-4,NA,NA,TGTGCCAGCAGCTTGGAGGACGGGCCAGATACGCAGTATTTT,CASSLEDGPDTQYF
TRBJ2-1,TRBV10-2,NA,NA,TGCGCCAGCATTTATAGCGGAGGGGCCTACAATGAGCAGTTCTTC,CASIYSGGAYNEQFF
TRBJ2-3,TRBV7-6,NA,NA,TGTGCCAGCAGCTTTCGACTAGTGTCTAGCACAGATACGCAGTATTTT,CASSFRLVSSTDTQYF
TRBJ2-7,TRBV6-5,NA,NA,TGTGCCAGCACTCAGGGGCGTGAGCAGTACTTC,CASTQGREQYF
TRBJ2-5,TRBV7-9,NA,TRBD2,TGTGCCAGCAGCTTAGCGGGACTAGCCCTTATTGGGGAGACCCAGTACTTC,CASSLAGLALIGETQYF
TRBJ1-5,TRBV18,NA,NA,TGTGCCAGCTCACAGGTTGAGGGGGATCAGCCCCAGCATTTT,CASSQVEGDQPQHF
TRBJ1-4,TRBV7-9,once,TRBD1,TGTGCCAGCAGCACGCGACAGGGCTGGGGATTTAATGAAAAACTGTTTTTT,CASSTRQGWGFNEKLFF
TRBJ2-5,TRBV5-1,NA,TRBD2,TGCGCCAGCAGCCACCGTAGCGGGGCGTACCAAGAGACCCAGTACTTC,CASSHRSGAYQETQYF
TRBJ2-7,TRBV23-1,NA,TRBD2,TGCGCCAGCTGCCGCGATGGGCGGGAGGTAGGCGACGAGCAGTACTTC,CASCRDGREVGDEQYF
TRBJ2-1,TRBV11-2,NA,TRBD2,TGTGCCAGCAGACCGCCGGGACTAGTCTACAATGAGCAGTTCTTC,CASRPPGLVYNEQFF
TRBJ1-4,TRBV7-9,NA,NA,TGTGCCAGCAGCTCGACTTTGGGACCGAATGAAAAACTGTTTTTT,CASSSTLGPNEKLFF
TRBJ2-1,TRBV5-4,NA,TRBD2,TGTGCCAGCAGCTTGTCTTATGCTAGCGGGAGGGCAATTTTGGATGAGCAGTTCTTC,CASSLSYASGRAILDEQFF
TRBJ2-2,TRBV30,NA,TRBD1,TGTGCCTGGAGGAGACAGGGCGCGAACACCGGGGAGCTGTTTTTT,CAWRRQGANTGELFF
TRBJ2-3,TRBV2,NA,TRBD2,TGTGCCAGCAGGGTCGGCCTAGCGGGGGGCACAGATACGCAGTATTTT,CASRVGLAGGTDTQYF
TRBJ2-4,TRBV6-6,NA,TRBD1,TGTGCCACCGGTCCAGAACGGGACAGGGGTGACATTCAGTACTTC,CATGPERDRGDIQYF
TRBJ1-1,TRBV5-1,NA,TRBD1,TGCGCCAGCAGCTTGGTCACGCAGGGGGACACTGAAGCTTTCTTT,CASSLVTQGDTEAFF
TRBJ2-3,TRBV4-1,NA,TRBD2,TGCGCCAGCAGGCGACTCGGGACTAGCGGGAGGGATACGCAGTATTTT,CASRRLGTSGRDTQYF
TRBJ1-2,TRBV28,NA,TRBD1,TGTGCCAGCAGTTTTGCCGGACAGGGTAGTAACTATGGCTACACCTTC,CASSFAGQGSNYGYTF
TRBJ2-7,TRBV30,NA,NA,TGTGCCTGGAGTGTATACGGGTACGAGCAGTACTTC,CAWSVYGYEQYF
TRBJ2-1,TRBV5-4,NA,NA,TGTGCCAGCAGCTCGCTGGGGCCTAGCTCCTACAATGAGCAGTTCTTC,CASSSLGPSSYNEQFF
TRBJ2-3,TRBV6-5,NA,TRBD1,TGTGCCAGCAGTTACTCGCGACAGGGCGCAGATACGCAGTATTTT,CASSYSRQGADTQYF
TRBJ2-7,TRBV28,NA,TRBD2,TGTGCCAGCAGCTCAGCGGGGGCCACCTACGAGCAGTACTTC,CASSSAGATYEQYF
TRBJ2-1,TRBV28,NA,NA,TGTGCCAGCAGTCCGCCCCGACAGACCGTCTACAATGAGCAGTTCTTC,CASSPPRQTVYNEQFF
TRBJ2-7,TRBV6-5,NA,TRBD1,TGTGCCAGCCAAACCGGGACAGCCTACGAGCAGTACTTC,CASQTGTAYEQYF
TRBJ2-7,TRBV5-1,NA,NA,TGCGCCAGCAGCCCGGACGACCCATACGAGCAGTACTTC,CASSPDDPYEQYF
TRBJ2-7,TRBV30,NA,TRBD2,TGTGCCGCAAGTGAATCTAGCGGGTGGAGAGCGATCTACGAGCAGTACTTC,CAASESSGWRAIYEQYF
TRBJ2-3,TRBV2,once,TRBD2,TGTGCCAGCACTCTACTAGCGGGATGGGTGACAGATACGCAGTATTTT,CASTLLAGWVTDTQYF
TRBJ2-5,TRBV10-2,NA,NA,TGCGCCAGCAGGGGGGACCATCGGTACCAAGAGACCCAGTACTTC,CASRGDHRYQETQYF
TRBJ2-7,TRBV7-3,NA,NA,TGTGCCAGCAGCCCCGTGCGAAAATGGTCCACGATCCGGGACTACGAGCAGTACTTC,CASSPVRKWSTIRDYEQYF
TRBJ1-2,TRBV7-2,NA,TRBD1,TGTGCCAGCAGCTCCGGACAGGGGAGGTACTATGGCTACACCTTC,CASSSGQGRYYGYTF
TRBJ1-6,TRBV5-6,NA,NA,TGTGCCAGCAGCTTTGGATATGCGACAGCCCCGGGTAATTCACCCCTCCATTTT,CASSFGYATAPGNSPLHF
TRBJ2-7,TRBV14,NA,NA,TGTGCCAGCAGCCAAGAGCAGGGGCCGTCCTACGAGCAGTACTTC,CASSQEQGPSYEQYF
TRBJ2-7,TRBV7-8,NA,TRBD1,TGTGCCAGCAGCCCCCAGGGGGCGACGTTCGAGCAGTACTTC,CASSPQGATFEQYF
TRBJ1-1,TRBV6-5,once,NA,TGTGCCAGCAGCGAGCGGGGCTTGAACACTGAAGCTTTCTTT,CASSERGLNTEAFF
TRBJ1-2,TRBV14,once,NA,TGTGCCAGCAGCCAAGATAGGGACGCTTACTATGGCTACACCTTC,CASSQDRDAYYGYTF
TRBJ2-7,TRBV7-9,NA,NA,TGTGCCAGCAGCTTAGACTACGAGCAGTACTTC,CASSLDYEQYF